This T cell receptor beta chain was obtained from a study of long-term antiretroviral therapy in people with HIV. About the research overall: First collections came about a decade before the 2015 immediate-ART recommendation. Overall study results and limits: Post-ART diversity increased but stayed below transplant donor controls.

Of note for this clone: Its antigen is not identified. This sample includes further DNA sequences coding for the same CDR3.

Trimming removed 0 bases from V and 7 bases from J, with 7 bases in between. CDR1 is MNHEY, CDR2 SVGAGI, per germline. The CDR3 runs 14 residues. Each donor had at least one pre-ART and at least two post-ART PBMC samples. The libraries were made with immunoSEQ v3.0 at survey level. Clones were sequenced by immunoSEQ multiplex PCR, and TCRdb holds only the in-frame ones, with some missing. The table records 20,000 to 25,000 clones, roughly 80% of them present only once. This specimen was unsorted PBMCs, taken 1.6 years after starting antiretroviral therapy. This chain connects TRBV6-5 to TRBJ1-6; no definite D call. The receptor comes from a man aged 40-55 years with HIV. CDR3 DNA: TGTGCCAGCAGTTACTCGAGAAAGAATTCACCCCTCCACTTT. This codes for CASSYSRKNSPLHF.